Presented here are 21 T cell receptor beta chains from one specimen sequenced in a study of tissue T cells after allogeneic stem cell transplantation. Some clones are missing from TCRdb's copy, which holds only in-frame ones; the method was immunoSEQ multiplex PCR. The sample carries roughly 1,800 clones, roughly 49% recorded once. Time point denoted: mouse harvest day 14 after allogeneic transplant. Mouse grafts combined 10^7 T-cell-depleted bone marrow cells with 10^6 splenic CD5+ T cells. The source material was lymph node tissue. All receptors come from a female BALB/c mouse given C57BL/6 T cells with graft-versus-host disease after an allogeneic hematopoietic cell transplant.

This clone is a singleton in its sample. Gene names and germline refer to mouse. The read finishes 1 residue shy of the CDR3 end, and the germline J gene is used to complete it. V gene TRBV26 combines with J gene TRBJ2-5; D call uncertain. Germline assignment: CDR1 KGHPV and CDR2 FQNQEV (reference sequence). This CDR3 region has 13 residues. Trimming pared 2 bases from V and 2 bases from J, leaving 5 bases between. The sequenced part of the CDR3 DNA is TGTGCCAGCAGTCTGCTCGGCCAAGACACCCAGTAC. It specifies CASSLLGQDTQY. From start to end, the CDR3 is CASSLLGQDTQYF.

Worth noting for this clone: Gene names are the mouse ones. The sequence runs out 1 residue before the end of the CDR3; the remainder is reconstructed from the germline J gene. J is TRBJ1-2 and V is TRBV20; no clear D gene. V gave up 2 bases and J gave up 0 bases, with 7 bases separating them. The CDR3 consists of 13 residues. Germline CDR1 GFQATS, CDR2 STVNSAI. The CDR3 bases that were read are TGTGGTGCTAGGAGGCAGACAAACTCCGACTACACC. Translated: CGARRQTNSDYT. The CDR3 reads in full as CGARRQTNSDYTF. The full variable domain, in which reference TRBV20 and TRBJ1-2 provide the parts outside the CDR3, is GALVYQYPRRTICKSGTSMRMECQAVGFQATSVAWYRQSPQKTFELIALSTVNSAIKYEQNFTQEKFPISHPNLSFSSMTVLNAYLEDRGLYLCGARRQTNSDYTFGSGTRLLVI.

As for this clone: Gene and germline names: mouse. The CDR3 goes on 1 residue after the read ends, and that part is filled in from the germline J gene. The chain has TRBV26 and TRBJ2-2; D might be TRBD1 (6 bases). This CDR3 is 14 amino acids long. V dropped 5 bases and J dropped 0 bases, with 7 bases sitting between them. The germline CDR1 and CDR2 sequences are KGHPV and FQNQEV (reference sequence). Partial CDR3 DNA: TGTGCCAGCAGTGGACAGTCAAACACCGGGCAGCTCTAC. It codes for CASSGQSNTGQLY. In full, the CDR3 reads CASSGQSNTGQLYF.

This clone qualifies as medium-sized (0.01 to 0.1%). Genes and germline come from the mouse. The sequenced fragment ends 1 residue before the CDR3 boundary, so the rest is inferred from the germline J gene. This chain uses TRBV4 with TRBJ2-7; 7 nucleotides agree with TRBD2. The germline CDR1 and CDR2 sequences are LGHDT and YNNKQL (reference sequence). Trimming cost V 4 bases and J 3 bases; bases outside gene matches: 3. This CDR3 is built from 13 residues. The DNA read from the CDR3 is TGTGCCAGCAGCTCCCCTGGGGGCTATGAACAGTAC. It specifies CASSSPGGYEQY. The complete CDR3 reads CASSSPGGYEQYF.

This clone has only a few counts. Gene names are the mouse ones. Coverage ceases 1 residue before the CDR3 finishes, and the germline J gene fills in the end. The rearrangement links TRBV26 to TRBJ2-4, with 8 positions matching TRBD2. This CDR3 has 14 residues. The germline V gene encodes CDR1 KGHPV and CDR2 FQNQEV (reference sequence). The V and J ends lost 5 bases and 0 bases, in that order; junction bases with no gene match: 1. CDR3 DNA (partial): TGTGCCAGCAGTTACTGGGGGAGTCAAAACACCTTGTAC. It encodes CASSYWGSQNTLY. The whole CDR3 sequence reads CASSYWGSQNTLYF.

This clone was recorded a few times. Mouse gene names and germline throughout. CDR3: CASSLQGPNERLFF. CDR3 bases read: TGTGCAAGCAGCTTACAGGGCCCCAACGAAAGATTATTT. This chain links TRBV16 with TRBJ1-4; TRBD1 is a possible D gene (5 bases). The read falls 1 residue short of the CDR3 end, and the missing part is taken from the germline J gene. CDR3 length: 14 amino acids. V lost 2 bases to trimming and J lost 3 bases, with 7 bases between them. The germline CDR1 and CDR2 sequences are SGHSA and FRNQAP.

By frequency in the sample, this clone is large (0.1 to 1%). All gene names here are mouse names. The read falls 1 residue short of the CDR3 end, and the missing part is taken from the germline J gene. The V gene is TRBV2, the J gene TRBJ2-7; 11 positions agree with TRBD2. The V gene's germline CDR1 is LGHNA and CDR2 YSYQKL. The CDR3 consists of 15 residues. J was trimmed by 3 bases and V by 4 bases; bases with no gene match: 5. CDR3 loop: CASSRRLGGVYEQYF. The DNA read from the CDR3 is TGTGCCAGCAGCCGCCGACTGGGGGGGGTCTATGAACAGTAC.

A word on this clone: The gene symbols are mouse symbols. The read comes to an end 1 residue before the CDR3 does, leaving the germline J gene to fill in the end. The chain joins TRBV5 to TRBJ2-2; TRBD2 is a possible D gene (7 bases). CDR1 is LGHNA and CDR2 is YNLKQL in the germline V gene (reference sequence). Trimming pared 1 base from V and 4 bases from J, leaving 13 bases between. CDR3 length: 16 residues. CDR3 protein: CASSQGAGGVTGQLYF. The part of the CDR3 DNA that was read is TGTGCCAGCAGCCAAGGGGCGGGGGGCGTCACCGGGCAGCTCTAC.

This clone counts as hyperexpanded. The germline and genes are mouse ones. The DNA ends 1 residue before the CDR3 does, and the rest of the CDR3 is filled in from the germline J gene. The chain couples TRBV4 to TRBJ2-7; TRBD2 aligns across 8 bases. The CDR3 totals 12 residues. Germline V lookup: CDR1 LGHDT, CDR2 YNNKQL (reference sequence). The trim removed 5 bases at V and 4 bases at J, leaving 1 base unmatched. CDR3: CASSRDWYEQYF. CDR3 bases read: TGTGCCAGCAGCCGGGACTGGTATGAACAGTAC.

Concerning this clone itself: Mouse gene names apply. The read halts 1 residue ahead of the CDR3 end, with the missing end drawn from the germline J gene. The V call is TRBV15, the J call TRBJ1-5; D unclear. Deletions cut 2 bases from V and 5 bases from J, with 7 bases between. The germline gives CDR1 SGHND, CDR2 FRSKSL. The CDR3 totals 13 residues. The CDR3 loop reads CASSLRRDQAPLF. Partial CDR3 DNA: TGTGCCAGCAGTTTACGCCGGGACCAGGCTCCGCTT.

Regarding this clone: Here the gene names and germline are mouse. The sequence runs out 1 residue before the end of the CDR3; the remainder is reconstructed from the germline J gene. This chain uses TRBV19 with TRBJ2-7; 10 nucleotides agree with TRBD2. Per the germline V gene, CDR1 is FNHDT and CDR2 is SITEND (reference sequence). The CDR3 is 13 residues long. V shed 2 bases and J 6 bases; nucleotides not matched to a gene: 2. CDR3 loop: CASSILGGPEQYF. The CDR3 DNA, read in part, is TGTGCCAGCAGTATCCTGGGGGGGCCTGAACAGTAC. The entire variable domain, with the rest obtained from reference TRBV19 and TRBJ2-7, is as follows: GGIITQTPKFLIGQEGQKLTLKCQQNFNHDTMYWYRQDSGKGLRLIYYSITENDLQKGDLSEGYDASREKKSSFSLTVTSAQKNEMAVFLCASSILGGPEQYFGPGTRLTVL.

A word on this clone: Gene names and germline match the mouse. The part of the CDR3 DNA that was read is TGTGCCAGCAGTGGCAAAAACACCGGGCAGCTCTAC. Protein: CASSGKNTGQLY. The CDR3 in its entirety is CASSGKNTGQLYF. This chain links TRBV26 with TRBJ2-2; D remains unclear. The read gets to within 1 residue of the CDR3 end, and the germline J gene fills in the rest. The CDR3 is 13 residues long. Per germline, CDR1 KGHPV and CDR2 FQNQEV (reference sequence). V was cut by 5 bases and J by 1 base, with 5 bases left in between.

As for this clone: Germline and genes: mouse. From the germline J gene comes the end of the CDR3, since the read stops 1 residue before it. The V and J genes are TRBV19 and TRBJ2-2, with 9 nucleotides matching TRBD1. V lost 4 bases to trimming and J lost 3 bases; unmatched junction nucleotides: 4. From germline, CDR1 is FNHDT and CDR2 SITEND (reference sequence). The CDR3 loop spans 15 amino acids. The covered CDR3 bases are TGTGCCAGCAGTCCCTGGACAGGGGACACCGGGCAGCTCTAC. Translation gives CASSPWTGDTGQLY. The CDR3, in full, reads CASSPWTGDTGQLYF.

Details on this clone: Genes and germline are mouse. Read coverage stops 1 residue before the CDR3 terminus; the germline J gene supplies the remainder. The V gene is TRBV13-2, the J gene TRBJ2-5, with 9 bases aligning to TRBD2. The CDR3 extends over 14 amino acids. After removal of 5 bases from V and 3 bases from J, the junction contained 4 bases not matched to a gene. The germline CDR1 and CDR2 sequences are NNHNN and SYGAGS (reference sequence). Here the CDR3 reads CASGPDWGQDTQYF. The CDR3 bases that were read are TGTGCCAGCGGCCCAGACTGGGGGCAAGACACCCAGTAC.

For this clone: Germline and genes: mouse. The CDR3 end lies 1 residue beyond the end of the read and is filled in from the germline J gene. The rearrangement uses TRBV26 and TRBJ2-1; 9 bases are a match to TRBD1. CDR3 size: 15 residues. The germline V gene encodes CDR1 KGHPV and CDR2 FQNQEV (reference sequence). Trimming cost V 2 bases and J 6 bases; bases outside gene matches: 5. Incomplete CDR3 DNA: TGTGCCAGCAGTCTGGCCGGGACAGGGTTTGCTGAGCAGTTC. As protein: CASSLAGTGFAEQF. The complete CDR3 protein is CASSLAGTGFAEQFF.

On this clone itself: Mouse gene names and germline throughout. The CDR3 goes on 1 residue after the read ends, and that part is filled in from the germline J gene. The chain is built from TRBV26 and TRBJ2-3; the match to TRBD2 covers 12 bases. The CDR3 is made up of 15 amino acids. CDR1 and CDR2 (germline): KGHPV, FQNQEV (reference sequence). V gave up 4 bases and J gave up 1 base; unmatched junction bases: 0. The covered CDR3 bases are TGTGCCAGCAGTCGGGACTGGGGGGGTGCAGAAACGCTGTAT. Translated, it gives CASSRDWGGAETLY. The full CDR3 sequence reads CASSRDWGGAETLYF. The full variable domain, with the rest looked up from reference TRBV26 and TRBJ2-3, is NSKVIQTPRYLVKGQGQKAKMRCIPEKGHPVVFWYQQNKNNEFKFLINFQNQEVLQQIDMTEKRFSAECPSNSPCSLEIQSSEAGDSALYLCASSRDWGGAETLYFGSGTRLTVL.

In regard to this clone: Gene names are the mouse ones. Read data end 1 residue before the CDR3 end; the end is taken from the germline J gene. V usage is TRBV16 and J usage is TRBJ1-6; no clear D. TRBJ1-6 is an open reading frame, and its role is uncertain. V was shortened by 0 bases and J by 6 bases, with 3 bases between the two germline ends. The CDR3 sequence is 13 residues long. The germline V gene has CDR1 SGHSA and CDR2 FRNQAP. The sequenced part of the CDR3 DNA is TGTGCAAGCAGCTTAGACCCTAATTCGCCCCTCTAC. As protein: CASSLDPNSPLY. The whole CDR3 sequence is CASSLDPNSPLYF.

This clone came up a few times. Any gene name here is a mouse gene name. The CDR3 end is not reached by the read, which stops 1 residue before it; the germline J gene fills it in. This rearrangement joins TRBV1 to TRBJ2-7; 9 bases agree with TRBD1. CDR3 length: 13 residues. Trimming at V came to 4 bases and at J to 7 bases, leaving 5 bases not matched to a gene. In germline, CDR1 is NSQYPW, CDR2 LRSPGD (reference sequence). CDR3 DNA (partial): TGCACCTGCAGTGACAGGGGGCGCGGAGAACAGTAC. Translated, it gives CTCSDRGRGEQY. The entire CDR3 sequence reads CTCSDRGRGEQYF.

With regard to this clone: Each gene name is a mouse one. From the germline J gene comes the end of the CDR3, since the read stops 1 residue before it. The V call is TRBV26, the J call TRBJ2-4, with D unclear. Germline loops: CDR1 KGHPV, CDR2 FQNQEV (reference sequence). The length of the CDR3 is 14 residues. Deletions cut 5 bases from V and 0 bases from J, with 9 bases between. CDR3: CASSLDFSQNTLYF. The covered CDR3 bases are TGTGCCAGCAGTTTAGACTTTAGTCAAAACACCTTGTAC.

For this clone: The genes and germline here are from mouse. With the read ending 1 residue before the CDR3 end, the germline J gene is used to fill in that end. The chain has TRBV13-2 and TRBJ2-7; D not resolved. The germline gives CDR1 NNHNN, CDR2 SYGAGS (reference sequence). This CDR3 region has 12 residues. V was clipped by 2 bases and J by 0 bases, with 3 bases between them. Partial CDR3 DNA: TGTGCCAGCGGTGAGGTCTCCTATGAACAGTAC. Translating gives CASGEVSYEQY. The whole CDR3 protein reads CASGEVSYEQYF.

In the case of this clone: The gene names given are mouse names. This chain's CDR3 is CASSLSNNERLFF. The covered CDR3 bases are TGTGCCAGCAGTCTGAGCAACAACGAAAGATTATTT. This chain connects TRBV26 to TRBJ1-4; D unresolved. The read gets to within 1 residue of the CDR3 end, and the germline J gene fills in the rest. The CDR3 loop spans 13 amino acids. CDR1 and CDR2 (germline): KGHPV, FQNQEV (reference sequence). V was pared by 2 bases and J by 4 bases, with 5 bases between.